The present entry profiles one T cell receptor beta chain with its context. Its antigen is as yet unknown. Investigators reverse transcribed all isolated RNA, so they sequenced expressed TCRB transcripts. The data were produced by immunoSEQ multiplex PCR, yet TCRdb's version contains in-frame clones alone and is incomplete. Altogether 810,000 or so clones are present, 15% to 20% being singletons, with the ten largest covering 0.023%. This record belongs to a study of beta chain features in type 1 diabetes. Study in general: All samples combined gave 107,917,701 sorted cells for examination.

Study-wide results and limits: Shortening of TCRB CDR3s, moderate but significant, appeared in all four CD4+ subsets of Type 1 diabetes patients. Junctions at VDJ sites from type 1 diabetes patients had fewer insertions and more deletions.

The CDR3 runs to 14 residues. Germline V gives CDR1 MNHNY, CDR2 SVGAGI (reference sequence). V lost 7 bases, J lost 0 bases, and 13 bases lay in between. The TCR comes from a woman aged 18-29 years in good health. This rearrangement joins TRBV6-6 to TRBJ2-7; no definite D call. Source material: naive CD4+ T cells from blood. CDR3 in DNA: TGTGCCAGCAAAGTAAGGTTACTCTCCTACGAGCAGTACTTC. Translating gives CASKVRLLSYEQYF.